This T cell receptor (beta chain) was identified during a study of T-cell reconstitution after alpha-beta-depleted transplantation in children. General study results and limits: Several hundred expanded graft clones reportedly gave rise to the alpha-beta T cells present about two months after transplant. Some patients' high day-60 TCRbeta diversity was traced to surviving recipient T cells and thymic progenitors. When one year had passed after transplant, most T-cell counts and diversity came from newly produced T cells.

In its sample, this clonotype was seen a few times. What it binds is not known. The CDR3 covers 14 residues. CDR1 and CDR2 from the germline V gene are SNHLY and FYNNEI. Between the trimmed V and J ends, which lost 6 bases and 2 bases, there was a span of 14 bases. Unique molecular identifiers were built into the TCRbeta library. TCRdb re-analysed the PCR reads in MiXCR, keeping a single row per CDR3 protein. This table holds a few hundred thousand distinct CDR3 sequences, about a quarter found once. This receptor was obtained from a boy under two years old with Wiskott-Aldrich syndrome, due to receive a stem cell transplant. The chain is built from TRBV2 and TRBJ2-7; no clear D. Sequencing was performed on PBMCs, taken before TCRalphabeta/CD19-depleted stem cell transplant. CDR3 in amino acids: CASRRYPLTYEQYF. The CDR3 DNA reads as TGTGCCAGCAGGAGGTACCCATTAACCTACGAGCAGTACTTC.